One and the same sample provided the 13 T cell receptor beta chains below, sequenced in a study of blood T cells in healthy people across ages. The second PCR ran about 6 to 12 cycles with a sample-barcoded 5' primer and J-beta primers. One entry per CDR3 protein results from TCRdb running MiXCR on the 5' RACE reads. The sample shows about 930,000 distinct CDR3 sequences, around 29% of them seen only once. This sample was shared with a second study, whose subject was T cells of mothers and their children.

The specimen sequenced was blood. All receptors derive from a woman aged 40 to 49 in good health.

V usage is TRBV2 and J usage is TRBJ2-6, with D tentatively TRBD1 (6 bases). Trimming took off 4 bases at V and 0 bases at J, with 10 bases between the two ends. Germline loops: CDR1 SNHLY, CDR2 FYNNEI. This CDR3 is built from 16 residues. The chain's CDR3 is CASSATGPSGANVLTF. CDR3 DNA sequence: TGTGCCAGCAGTGCGACAGGACCCTCTGGGGCCAACGTCCTGACTTTC.

V gene TRBV4-1 combines with J gene TRBJ1-2, with unresolved D. Trimming took 6 bases from V and 8 from J, leaving 25 bases between them. Per germline, CDR1 MGHRA and CDR2 YSYEKL. The CDR3 totals 16 residues. Here the CDR3 reads CASSHLGTSKIQGYTF. CDR3 nucleotide sequence: TGCGCCAGCAGTCACCTGGGAACGTCGAAGATCCAAGGCTACACCTTC.

To note about this clonotype: One end of the junction fails to match germline, which may point to a read error. This chain uses TRBV2 with TRBJ2-1, with 8 bases that match TRBD1. CDR3 length: 14 amino acids. Germline lookup yields CDR1 SNHLY and CDR2 FYNNEI. The CDR3: CASREDRGYNEQFF. CDR3 DNA: TGTGCCAGCAGGGAAGACAGGGGCTACAATGAGCAGTTCTTC.

V is TRBV5-1 and J is TRBJ1-1; D call uncertain. V lost 3 bases, J lost 3 bases, and 9 bases lay in between. This CDR3 has 13 amino acids. Germline V gives CDR1 SGHRS, CDR2 YFSETQ. The CDR3 DNA is TGCGCCAGCAGCTCGGATGGGGACACTGAAGCTTTCTTT. Residues: CASSSDGDTEAFF. Together with reference TRBV5-1 and TRBJ1-1, the CDR3 gives the full variable domain: KAGVTQTPRYLIKTRGQQVTLSCSPISGHRSVSWYQQTPGQGLQFLFEYFSETQRNKGNFPGRFSGRQFSNSRSEMNVSTLELGDSALYLCASSSDGDTEAFFGQGTRLTVV.

The J gene is TRBJ2-7, the V gene TRBV9; 9 positions agree with TRBD1. V was clipped by 4 bases and J by 6 bases; unmatched bases: 5. The CDR3 is made up of 13 amino acids. CDR1 SGDLS and CDR2 YYNGEE come from the germline V gene. In nucleotides, the CDR3 is TGTGCCAGCAGCCAGGGACAGGGCCCCGAGCAGTACTTC. This codes for CASSQGQGPEQYF.

The chain combines TRBV5-1 with TRBJ2-1, with TRBD1 identical over 8 bases. This CDR3 is 16 amino acids long. V shed 4 bases, J shed 1 base, and the junction held 7 bases outside the gene matches. Germline assignment: CDR1 SGHRS and CDR2 YFSETQ. CDR3 nucleotides: TGCGCCAGCAGCCCGACAGGGGACACATCCTACAATGAGCAGTTCTTC. As protein: CASSPTGDTSYNEQFF.

This clonotype was seen repeatedly, ten times or more. The CDR3 nucleotides are TGCAGCGTTTTGGGCGATGGCTACACCTTC. Translating gives CSVLGDGYTF. V gene TRBV29-1 combines with J gene TRBJ1-2, with no clear D. The CDR3 length is 10 residues. V dropped 5 bases and J dropped 6 bases, with 7 bases sitting between them. Germline values: CDR1 SQVTM, CDR2 ANQGSEA.

As to this clonotype: This may be a read error: a much more frequent sequence differs by one nucleotide. The genes are TRBV20-1 and TRBJ2-5; 9 nucleotides agree with TRBD1. Germline CDR1 and CDR2: DFQATT and SNEGSKA (reference sequence). This CDR3 has 14 residues. CDR3 region: CGARRDRDQETQYF. The DNA of the CDR3 is TGCGGTGCTAGGAGGGACAGGGACCAAGAGACCCAGTACTTC.

In regard to this clonotype: The junction and the germline gene differ at one end; a read error may be behind it. The chain has TRBV7-2 and TRBJ2-4, with 7 positions matching TRBD1. The DNA end lines up better with TRBJ2-7; the J call may be wrong. CDR3 length: 19 amino acids. Germline CDR1 and CDR2: SGHTA and FQGNSA. CDR3 residues: CASSLATSSAGGSSNEQYF. In DNA, the CDR3 is TGTGCCAGCAGCTTAGCGACTTCTTCAGCAGGGGGATCCTCCAACGAGCAGTACTTC.

This clonotype occurred many times. V usage is TRBV28 and J usage is TRBJ2-7, with 7 bases that match TRBD1. This CDR3 spans 13 amino acids. Germline V gene sequence: CDR1 MDHEN, CDR2 SYDVKM. Trimming took 3 bases from V and 3 from J; bases not matched to a gene: 2. CDR3 DNA: TGTGCCAGCAGTTTGGACAGGATCTACGAGCAGTACTTC. Encoded protein: CASSLDRIYEQYF.

The J gene is TRBJ1-2, the V gene TRBV2; TRBD1 might be the D (5 bases). The CDR3 covers 12 residues. V gave up 7 bases and J gave up 4 bases, with 10 bases separating them. The germline gives CDR1 SNHLY, CDR2 FYNNEI. CDR3 amino acids: CASMWGSYGYTF. CDR3 nucleotide sequence: TGTGCCAGCATGTGGGGCAGCTATGGCTACACCTTC. The full variable domain, its missing parts supplied by reference TRBV2 and TRBJ1-2, is EPEVTQTPSHQVTQMGQEVILRCVPISNHLYFYWYRQILGQKVEFLVSFYNNEISEKSEIFDDQFSVERPDGSNFTLKIRSTKLEDSAMYFCASMWGSYGYTFGSGTRLTVV.

The rearrangement joins TRBV27 to TRBJ2-2; possible D gene TRBD1, 5 bases. The CDR3 totals 13 residues. Trimming took off 8 bases at V and 5 bases at J, with 12 bases between the two ends. CDR1 and CDR2 from the germline V gene are MNHEY and SMNVEV (reference sequence). The CDR3 sequence: CASQYQGTGELFF. As DNA, the CDR3 is TGTGCCAGCCAGTATCAGGGAACCGGGGAGCTGTTTTTT.

V gene TRBV5-1 combines with J gene TRBJ2-2; D is uncertain. This CDR3 contains 16 residues. The V gene's germline CDR1 is SGHRS and CDR2 YFSETQ. V was cut by 2 bases and J by 5 bases, with 16 bases left in between. The CDR3 protein is CASSLEQRKMTGELFF. The CDR3, as DNA: TGCGCCAGCAGCTTAGAACAGAGAAAAATGACCGGGGAGCTGTTTTTT.